These T cell receptor beta chains were read from a single sample in a study of monozygotic twins with cystic fibrosis. Assay: immunoSEQ multiplex PCR; the TCRdb copy retains only in-frame clones and omits some. Altogether approximately 25,000 clones are present, less than 95% being singletons, with the ten largest covering approximately 0.28%. Input material: blood. The receptor source for this set is a girl aged 2 to 10 with cystic fibrosis. Both conserved end residues are part of each CDR3. The D gene is left open where the match is weak. Clone size is not always given. Where it is, it says once, few, many or a class for expanded clones.

V	D	size	J	CDR3	DNA
TRBV6-6	-	-	TRBJ2-3	CASSMDGDTQYF	TGTGCCAGCAGTATGGATGGAGATACGCAGTATTTT
TRBV30	TRBD1	-	TRBJ1-1	CAWSFGTGNTEAFF	TGTGCCTGGAGTTTTGGGACAGGGAATACTGAAGCTTTCTTT
TRBV6-5	TRBD1	-	TRBJ2-3	CASSYQGATDTQYF	TGTGCCAGCAGTTATCAGGGGGCGACAGATACGCAGTATTTT
TRBV2	-	few	TRBJ1-4	CASSASENEKLFF	TGTGCCAGCAGTGCGTCGGAAAATGAAAAACTGTTTTTT
TRBV10-3	TRBD1	once	TRBJ2-1	CAISEELTGGNNEQFF	TGTGCCATCAGTGAGGAACTGACAGGGGGGAACAATGAGCAGTTCTTC
TRBV5-1	-	once	TRBJ2-5	CASSLGPPQETQYF	TGCGCCAGCAGCTTGGGTCCCCCCCAAGAGACCCAGTACTTC
TRBV7-9	TRBD1	-	TRBJ1-2	CASSSKYGDSFNYGYTF	TGTGCCAGCAGCTCAAAATACGGGGACAGCTTTAACTATGGCTACACCTTC
TRBV12-5	TRBD2	-	TRBJ2-3	CASGNPSGGAPDTQYF	TGTGCTAGTGGTAACCCCAGCGGGGGGGCCCCAGATACGCAGTATTTT
TRBV6-5	-	-	TRBJ1-2	CASSFLSGADYGYTF	TGTGCCAGCAGTTTCCTCTCGGGGGCGGACTATGGCTACACCTTC
TRBV5-1	TRBD2	-	TRBJ2-5	CASSLAPLAGGRETQYF	TGCGCCAGCAGCTTGGCCCCCCTTGCGGGGGGGCGGGAGACCCAGTACTTC
TRBV5-1	-	-	TRBJ2-7	CASSPGFYEQYF	TGCGCCAGCAGCCCCGGGTTTTACGAGCAGTACTTC
TRBV6-5	-	-	TRBJ2-5	CASRLGTEQETQYF	TGTGCCAGCAGATTGGGCACAGAACAAGAGACCCAGTACTTC
TRBV10-2	TRBD1	-	TRBJ1-1	CASSEQGAIAEAFF	TGCGCCAGCAGTGAACAGGGGGCAATCGCTGAAGCTTTCTTT
TRBV2	-	-	TRBJ1-4	CAISDGQRAATNEKLFF	TGTGCCATCTCAGACGGACAGAGGGCCGCAACTAATGAAAAACTGTTTTTT
TRBV29-1	-	-	TRBJ2-7	CSVSPLGGRPREQYF	TGCAGCGTTTCGCCCCTGGGGGGTCGACCTCGCGAGCAGTACTTC
TRBV10-3	-	-	TRBJ1-5	CAISESRQASNQPQHF	TGTGCCATCAGTGAGTCGAGGCAGGCTAGCAATCAGCCCCAGCATTTT
TRBV29-1	-	-	TRBJ1-4	CGALMGSHEKLFF	TGCGGTGCTTTGATGGGGAGTCATGAAAAACTGTTTTTT
TRBV2	-	-	TRBJ2-3	CASSEVGLYGTDTQYF	TGTGCCAGCAGTGAGGTGGGGCTCTACGGCACAGATACGCAGTATTTT
TRBV28	-	few	TRBJ1-1	CACSRQANTEAFF	TGTGCATGCTCGCGGCAGGCCAACACTGAAGCTTTCTTT
TRBV13	TRBD2	-	TRBJ2-5	CASSLVPSGGQETQYF	TGTGCCAGCAGCTTAGTTCCTAGCGGGGGCCAAGAGACCCAGTACTTC
TRBV9	-	-	TRBJ2-5	CASSQTWGREETQYF	TGTGCCAGCTCCCAGACCTGGGGGCGCGAGGAGACCCAGTACTTC
TRBV19	-	-	TRBJ2-7	CASSIVTSGNEQYF	TGTGCCAGTAGTATCGTGACTAGTGGTAACGAGCAGTACTTC
TRBV4-3	TRBD2	-	TRBJ2-2	CASSQDLAGANTGELFF	TGCGCCAGCAGCCAAGACCTAGCGGGGGCCAACACCGGGGAGCTGTTTTTT
TRBV2	-	-	TRBJ2-6	CASSLSGANVLTF	TGTGCCAGCAGTCTCTCTGGGGCCAACGTCCTGACTTTC
TRBV27	-	-	TRBJ2-7	CASSMALSYEQYF	TGTGCCAGCAGTATGGCCCTATCCTACGAGCAGTACTTC
TRBV11-3	TRBD2	-	TRBJ2-7	CASGAGLHEQYF	TGTGCCAGCGGGGCGGGACTACACGAGCAGTACTTC
TRBV7-2	-	-	TRBJ1-2	CASSLVSQRPIYGYTF	TGTGCCAGCAGCTTAGTCTCTCAGAGACCGATCTATGGCTACACCTTC
TRBV5-1	-	-	TRBJ2-7	CASSLGGYYEQYF	TGCGCCAGCAGCTTGGGAGGGTACTACGAGCAGTACTTC
TRBV11-3	-	once	TRBJ2-3	CASSLGDWDTQYF	TGTGCCAGCAGCTTAGGCGACTGGGATACGCAGTATTTT
TRBV29-1	-	few	TRBJ1-1	CSVEDRGKNTEAFF	TGCAGCGTTGAAGATCGGGGCAAGAACACTGAAGCTTTCTTT
TRBV4-3	TRBD1	-	TRBJ1-4	CASSQDGATGDFATNEKLFF	TGCGCCAGCAGCCAAGATGGAGCGACAGGGGATTTTGCAACTAATGAAAAACTGTTTTTT
TRBV5-1	TRBD2	-	TRBJ2-7	CASSATSGDYEQYF	TGCGCCAGCAGCGCGACTAGCGGTGATTACGAGCAGTACTTC
TRBV11-2	-	-	TRBJ1-2	CASSPNEDHGYTF	TGTGCCAGCAGCCCCAACGAGGACCATGGCTACACCTTC
TRBV4-3	TRBD1	-	TRBJ1-1	CASSHKQGAQTEAFF	TGCGCCAGCAGCCATAAACAGGGGGCGCAGACTGAAGCTTTCTTT
TRBV6-5	-	-	TRBJ2-7	CASSYAGASYEQYF	TGTGCCAGCAGTTATGCGGGGGCCTCCTACGAGCAGTACTTC
TRBV5-4	-	-	TRBJ1-3	CASSLDARSGNTIYF	TGTGCCAGCAGCTTGGACGCGCGCTCTGGAAACACCATATATTTT
TRBV27	-	-	TRBJ1-2	CASSQMDRRYDSNYGYTF	TGTGCCAGCAGCCAAATGGACCGACGCTACGACTCTAACTATGGCTACACCTTC
TRBV5-4	-	-	TRBJ1-1	CASSSRGSNTEAFF	TGTGCCAGCAGCTCTCGAGGGTCGAACACTGAAGCTTTCTTT
TRBV2	-	-	TRBJ1-1	CASNLEGQDTEAFF	TGTGCCAGTAACTTAGAGGGGCAGGACACTGAAGCTTTCTTT
TRBV6-5	-	-	TRBJ1-1	CASSYDSLGSEAFF	TGTGCCAGCAGTTACGACAGCCTAGGGTCTGAAGCTTTCTTT
TRBV7-8	-	-	TRBJ1-2	CASSPPAGEGYGYTF	TGTGCCAGCAGCCCCCCCGCAGGGGAGGGCTATGGCTACACCTTC
TRBV6-5	TRBD1	-	TRBJ1-6	CATLTGLNSPLHF	TGTGCCACTCTGACAGGGCTTAATTCACCCCTCCACTTT
TRBV28	TRBD1	-	TRBJ1-4	CASSGRTGRFNEKLFF	TGTGCCAGCAGTGGTAGGACAGGCCGCTTTAATGAAAAACTGTTTTTT
TRBV13	TRBD2	-	TRBJ2-3	CASSFRTSAHTQYF	TGTGCCAGCAGCTTTCGGACTAGCGCCCATACGCAGTATTTT
TRBV19	-	-	TRBJ1-3	CASSLSGNTIYF	TGTGCCAGTAGTTTAAGTGGAAACACCATATATTTT
TRBV6-5	TRBD1	-	TRBJ1-5	CASSTGQGNQPQHF	TGTGCCAGCAGTACCGGACAGGGCAATCAGCCCCAGCATTTT
TRBV30	TRBD1	-	TRBJ1-5	CAWNTGTGGNQPQHF	TGTGCCTGGAACACCGGGACAGGGGGCAATCAGCCCCAGCATTTT
TRBV6-6	TRBD2	-	TRBJ2-3	CAVTRGGGTDTQYF	TGTGCCGTCACCCGGGGGGGAGGCACAGATACGCAGTATTTT
TRBV28	TRBD2	-	TRBJ2-1	CASSLLSGGARNEQFF	TGTGCCAGCAGTTTACTTAGCGGGGGGGCGCGTAATGAGCAGTTCTTC
TRBV6-6	-	-	TRBJ2-7	CASSYSKGPDYEQYF	TGTGCCAGCAGTTACTCGAAAGGTCCGGATTACGAGCAGTACTTC
TRBV5-5	-	once	TRBJ2-1	CASSLHGEIVNEQFF	TGTGCCAGCAGTTTGCACGGGGAAATAGTCAATGAGCAGTTCTTC
TRBV25-1	-	-	TRBJ2-1	CASSGGAQLADEQFF	TGTGCCAGCAGTGGAGGGGCACAATTGGCGGATGAGCAGTTCTTC
TRBV7-9	-	-	TRBJ1-2	CASSSQGRGYGYTF	TGTGCCAGCAGCTCCCAGGGCAGGGGATATGGCTACACCTTC
TRBV7-2	TRBD2	-	TRBJ2-7	CASSLFLAGPSYEQYF	TGTGCCAGCAGCTTATTTCTAGCGGGTCCCTCCTACGAGCAGTACTTC